A selection of T cell receptor beta chains follows, all from one sample in a study of cytomegalovirus exposure and HLA in healthy donors. Sequenced by immunoSEQ multiplex PCR; TCRdb stores in-frame clones only, minus some. The sample has about 210,000 clones, about three quarters seen once; the top ten hold about 2%. Sequencing input: PBMCs. Receptors originate from a male donor in good health and CMV-seronegative. CDR3s include the opening cysteine and the closing phenylalanine or tryptophan. The D gene is left open where the match is weak.

CDR3 protein | J gene | D gene | V gene
CASSWAQNEAFF | TRBJ1-1 | NA | TRBV7-9
CASSITSGSSYNEQFF | TRBJ2-1 | TRBD2 | TRBV28
CASSYPDRGLSGNTIYF | TRBJ1-3 | TRBD1 | TRBV18
CAWSGDRASNEQFF | TRBJ2-1 | TRBD1 | TRBV30
CASSVPGQPGNTIYF | TRBJ1-3 | NA | TRBV9
CAISDSGTGFSEQYF | TRBJ2-7 | TRBD1 | TRBV10-3
CASSRPAREKAFF | TRBJ1-1 | NA | TRBV7-2
CASSSGLATEQYF | TRBJ2-7 | TRBD2 | TRBV18
CASPSGRLGEQFF | TRBJ2-1 | TRBD2 | TRBV2
CAISESIDTDTQYF | TRBJ2-3 | NA | TRBV10-3
CASSLLAGGEQFF | TRBJ2-1 | TRBD2 | TRBV7-7
CASSVLGASARGETQYF | TRBJ2-5 | NA | TRBV7-9
CASSQETLPGDNEKLFF | TRBJ1-4 | NA | TRBV4-3
CASSYTSGGGDTQYF | TRBJ2-3 | TRBD2 | TRBV19
CAWSVFPSGLTDTQYF | TRBJ2-3 | TRBD2 | TRBV30
CASSLSTAYYEQYF | TRBJ2-7 | NA | TRBV5-1
CASSPESSYNEQFF | TRBJ2-1 | NA | TRBV18
CASSSGLAGPYEQYF | TRBJ2-7 | TRBD2 | TRBV5-1
CASSQVWGDTEAFF | TRBJ1-1 | NA | TRBV4-2
CASSSYRGTGELFF | TRBJ2-2 | TRBD1 | TRBV6-6
CASSVVGAGGLADTQYF | TRBJ2-3 | TRBD2 | TRBV9
CASSLVGSGGSYGQYF | TRBJ2-7 | TRBD2 | TRBV5-1
CASSDSRDRGRPDTQYF | TRBJ2-3 | TRBD1 | TRBV25-1
CASSPTSGGADTQYF | TRBJ2-3 | TRBD2 | TRBV7-9
CASSPENRGYTEAFF | TRBJ1-1 | TRBD1 | TRBV4-1
CASSPMSGSRGETQYF | TRBJ2-5 | TRBD1 | TRBV5-1
CASSLVRQGTQYF | TRBJ2-3 | NA | TRBV7-2
CATADRAKDSNQPQHF | TRBJ1-5 | TRBD1 | TRBV10-3
CASSSSGARGDTQYF | TRBJ2-3 | TRBD2 | TRBV19
CSASTLDTF | TRBJ1-2 | NA | TRBV20-1
CASSPRTGGLGNQPQHF | TRBJ1-5 | TRBD1 | TRBV28
CASSSRTGGPYGYTF | TRBJ1-2 | TRBD1 | TRBV6-5
CSVAPGQRSPYEQYF | TRBJ2-7 | TRBD1 | TRBV29-1
CASSPGREGLNTEAFF | TRBJ1-1 | NA | TRBV4-2
CASIATTSGSMYTQYF | TRBJ2-3 | TRBD2 | TRBV7-2
CASSATGNQETQYF | TRBJ2-5 | NA | TRBV25-1
CASSQGEITEAFF | TRBJ1-1 | NA | TRBV4-3
CASSSSGTGGEETQYF | TRBJ2-5 | TRBD1 | TRBV27
CASSLDRTSGVPSTDTQYF | TRBJ2-3 | TRBD2 | TRBV7-6